This passage covers 25 T cell receptor beta chains from one sample sequenced in a study of CXCR3-negative and CXCR3-positive naive CD8 T cells. Study conclusions and caveats: Researchers report that CXCR3-positive naive cells carry more hydrophobic TRB CDR3s than CXCR3-negative naive cells.

UMI-labeled TRB cDNA libraries were prepared by 5' RACE. With the 5' RACE reads reprocessed, TCRdb shows one record per CDR3 protein and no DNA. The ten most abundant clones cover around 5% of a sample with about 63,000 distinct CDR3 sequences. These TCRs' antigens remain unknown. Specimen: naive CXCR3+ CD8+ T cells from blood. This sample's subset: CD45RO-CCR7+CD27+CD95- naive CD8+ T cells expressing CXCR3 (TNR3+). The receptors originated from a human donor in good health. Some clones in this sample may be carry-over from other donors' samples.

This chain joins TRBV28 and TRBJ2-7. Germline V gene lookup returns CDR1 MDHEN and CDR2 SYDVKM. The CDR3 loop spans 14 amino acids. The CDR3 sequence: CATGSSQTRREQYF.

The J gene is TRBJ2-5, the V gene TRBV29-1; TCRdb selects TRBD2, and the lack of DNA leaves this call unchecked. The V gene's germline CDR1 is SQVTM and CDR2 ANQGSEA. The CDR3 sequence is 16 residues long. The CDR3 spells CSVEGGEEGSGETQYF.

The rearrangement uses TRBV4-1 and TRBJ2-1; TCRdb returns TRBD2, unconfirmable since there is no DNA. In germline, CDR1 is MGHRA, CDR2 YSYEKL. The CDR3 is made up of 15 amino acids. CDR3 in amino acids: CASSLTSGTTNEQFF.

The V gene is TRBV19, the J gene TRBJ2-7; TCRdb returns TRBD2, unconfirmable since there is no DNA. Germline V CDR1 and CDR2: LNHDA, SQIVND (reference sequence). CDR3 length: 11 residues. The CDR3 loop is CASEQGGEQYF.

CDR3 amino acids: CASSPDRGSTGELFF. The rearrangement uses TRBV5-1 and TRBJ2-2. Germline lookup yields CDR1 SGHRS and CDR2 YFSETQ. The CDR3 is made up of 15 amino acids.

The chain is built from TRBV23-1 and TRBJ1-2; TCRdb designates TRBD1, a call that cannot be tested without DNA. TRBV23-1 is flagged as an ORF with uncertain function. The CDR3 runs to 14 residues. CDR3 sequence: CASSHPPVGGGYTF.

The chain combines TRBV27 with TRBJ2-7; with no DNA, the TCRdb D assignment of TRBD1 cannot be verified. CDR1 is MNHEY, CDR2 SMNVEV, per germline (reference sequence). CDR3 length equals 14 residues. This chain's CDR3 is CASSPNDRPYEQYF.

The chain has TRBV11-2 and TRBJ2-2. CDR1 and CDR2 (germline): SGHAT, FQNNGV. This CDR3 has 15 residues. The CDR3 sequence: CASSSVGRSTGELFF.

The rearrangement joins TRBV7-9 to TRBJ2-1; as DNA is missing, the TRBD1 call by TCRdb cannot be tested. Germline CDR1 is SEHNR and CDR2 is FQNEAQ (reference sequence). CDR3 length: 12 residues. The CDR3 loop is CASSFPGNEQFF.

This chain's CDR3 is CSARTDPSYEQYF. V gene TRBV20-1 combines with J gene TRBJ2-7. CDR3 length: 13 residues. Germline V CDR1 and CDR2: DFQATT, SNEGSKA (reference sequence).

The chain uses TRBV20-1 and TRBJ1-6; TCRdb proposes TRBD1, but this gene call is untestable without DNA. This CDR3 comprises 15 residues. Germline V lookup: CDR1 DFQATT, CDR2 SNEGSKA (reference sequence). CDR3 region: CSARAPQGDNSPLHF.

J is TRBJ1-2 and V is TRBV29-1; TCRdb outputs TRBD1, but without DNA this stays unchecked. CDR3 length: 14 residues. The germline CDR1 and CDR2 sequences are SQVTM and ANQGSEA. This CDR3 is CSVADSVKNYGYTF.

CDR3 protein: CSVEEGTSYQETQYF. The V gene is TRBV29-1, the J gene TRBJ2-5. This CDR3 has 15 residues. Germline lookup yields CDR1 SQVTM and CDR2 ANQGSEA.

The chain couples TRBV29-1 to TRBJ2-1. This CDR3 region has 14 residues. Germline loops: CDR1 SQVTM, CDR2 ANQGSEA. The CDR3 sequence: CSVENRASYNEQFF.

V usage is TRBV11-1 and J usage is TRBJ2-3. The CDR3 consists of 12 residues. In germline, CDR1 is SGHAT, CDR2 FQDESV (reference sequence). The CDR3 reads CASSFSTDTQYF.

This chain uses TRBV27 with TRBJ2-1; with no DNA, the TCRdb D assignment of TRBD2 cannot be verified. The CDR3 spans 12 residues. Germline V gene sequence: CDR1 MNHEY, CDR2 SMNVEV (reference sequence). The CDR3 loop is CASTVRGDEQFF.

The chain employs TRBV11-3 and TRBJ2-7; TCRdb picks TRBD1, but there is no DNA to check that call. Germline V gene sequence: CDR1 SGHNT, CDR2 YENEEA. The CDR3 contains 15 residues. CDR3 region: CASSLGDTASYEQYF.

J is TRBJ2-7 and V is TRBV5-5; there is no DNA to check the TCRdb D call of TRBD2. Germline V CDR1 and CDR2: SGHKS, YYEKEE (reference sequence). The CDR3 covers 14 residues. The CDR3 is CASTPPGGTYEQYF.

The CDR3 is CSVYGQVSLGYTF. V usage is TRBV29-1 and J usage is TRBJ1-2; TCRdb reports TRBD1, a call that lacks DNA to check it against. Looked up from germline, CDR1 is SQVTM and CDR2 is ANQGSEA. The CDR3 covers 13 residues.

The V call is TRBV4-1, the J call TRBJ2-1; the TRBD2 assignment by TCRdb is unverifiable without DNA. CDR1 and CDR2 (germline): MGHRA, YSYEKL. The CDR3 loop spans 16 amino acids. CDR3 sequence: CASSQVGLRAYNEQFF.

The rearrangement links TRBV5-5 to TRBJ2-2; TCRdb indicates TRBD2, and absent DNA this call remains unverified. The CDR3 runs to 15 residues. CDR1 and CDR2 (germline): SGHKS, YYEKEE (reference sequence). The chain's CDR3 is CASSFSGDGTGELFF. Variable domain in full (rest from reference TRBV5-5 and TRBJ2-2): DAGVTQSPTHLIKTRGQQVTLRCSPISGHKSVSWYQQVLGQGPQFIFQYYEKEERGRGNFPDRFSARQFPNYSSELNVNALLLGDSALYLCASSFSGDGTGELFFGEGSRLTVL.

V gene TRBV20-1 combines with J gene TRBJ2-7; the TCRdb D gene call, TRBD1, has no DNA to confirm it. Germline V gives CDR1 DFQATT, CDR2 SNEGSKA (reference sequence). The CDR3 contains 14 residues. The CDR3 region is CSTHGQSIVYEQYF.

The rearrangement joins TRBV11-2 to TRBJ2-5; TCRdb's D call of TRBD2 is untestable without DNA. Germline lookup yields CDR1 SGHAT and CDR2 FQNNGV. This CDR3 has 15 residues. The CDR3 here is CASSPFGGGAETQYF.

CDR3 sequence: CSARDLAGTGTANTQYF. This rearrangement joins TRBV20-1 to TRBJ2-3; TCRdb lists TRBD1, though no DNA is available to test this call. Germline V lookup: CDR1 DFQATT, CDR2 SNEGSKA (reference sequence). The CDR3 runs 17 residues.

The genes are TRBV7-9 and TRBJ2-7. CDR3 length: 12 amino acids. The germline gives CDR1 SEHNR, CDR2 FQNEAQ (reference sequence). The CDR3 reads CASSLALLEQYF. The full variable domain, completed using reference TRBV7-9 and TRBJ2-7, is DTGVSQNPRHKITKRGQNVTFRCDPISEHNRLYWYRQTLGQGPEFLTYFQNEAQLEKSRLLSDRFSAERPKGSFSTLEIQRTEQGDSAMYLCASSLALLEQYFGPGTRLTVT.